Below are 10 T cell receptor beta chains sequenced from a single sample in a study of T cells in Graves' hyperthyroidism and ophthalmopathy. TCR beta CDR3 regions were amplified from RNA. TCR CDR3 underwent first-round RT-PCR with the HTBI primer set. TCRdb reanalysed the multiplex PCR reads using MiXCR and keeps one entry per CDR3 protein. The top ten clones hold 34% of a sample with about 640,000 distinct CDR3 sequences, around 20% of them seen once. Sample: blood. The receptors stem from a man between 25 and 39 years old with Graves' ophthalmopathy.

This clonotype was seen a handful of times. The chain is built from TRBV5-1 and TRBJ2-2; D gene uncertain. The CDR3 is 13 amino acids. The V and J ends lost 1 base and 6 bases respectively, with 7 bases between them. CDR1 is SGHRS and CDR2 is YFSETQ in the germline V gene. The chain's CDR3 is CASSLKVPGELFF. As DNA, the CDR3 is TGCGCCAGCAGCTTGAAGGTCCCCGGGGAGCTGTTTTTT.

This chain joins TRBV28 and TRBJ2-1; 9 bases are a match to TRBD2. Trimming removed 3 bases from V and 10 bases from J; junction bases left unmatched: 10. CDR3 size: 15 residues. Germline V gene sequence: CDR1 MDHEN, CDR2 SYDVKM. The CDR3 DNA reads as TGTGCCAGCAGTTTGAGGCGCGGGAGGGCCCGGGAGCAGTTCTTC. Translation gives CASSLRRGRAREQFF.

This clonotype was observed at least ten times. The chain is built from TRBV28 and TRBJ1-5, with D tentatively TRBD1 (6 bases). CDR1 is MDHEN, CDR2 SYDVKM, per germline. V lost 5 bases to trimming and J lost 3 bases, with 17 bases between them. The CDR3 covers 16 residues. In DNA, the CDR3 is TGTGCCAGCAGTACCAGTGGGGGCGGCTACAATCAGCCCCAGCATTTT. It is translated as CASSTSGGGYNQPQHF.

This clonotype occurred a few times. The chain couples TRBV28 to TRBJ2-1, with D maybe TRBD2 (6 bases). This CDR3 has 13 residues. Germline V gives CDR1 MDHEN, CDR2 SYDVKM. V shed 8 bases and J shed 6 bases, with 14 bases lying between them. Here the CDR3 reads CASGSGLTNEQFF. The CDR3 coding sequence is TGTGCCAGCGGATCGGGACTTACCAATGAGCAGTTCTTC. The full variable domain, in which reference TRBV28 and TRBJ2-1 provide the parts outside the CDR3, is DVKVTQSSRYLVKRTGEKVFLECVQDMDHENMFWYRQDPGLGLRLIYFSYDVKMKEKGDIPEGYSVSREKKERFSLILESASTNQTSMYLCASGSGLTNEQFFGPGTRLTVL.

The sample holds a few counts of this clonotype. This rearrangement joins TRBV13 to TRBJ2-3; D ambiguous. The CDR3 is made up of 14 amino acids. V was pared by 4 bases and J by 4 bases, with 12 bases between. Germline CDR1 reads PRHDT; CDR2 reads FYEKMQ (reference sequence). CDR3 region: CASSSENNADTQYF. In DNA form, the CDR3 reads TGTGCCAGCAGCTCGGAGAATAATGCAGATACGCAGTATTTT.

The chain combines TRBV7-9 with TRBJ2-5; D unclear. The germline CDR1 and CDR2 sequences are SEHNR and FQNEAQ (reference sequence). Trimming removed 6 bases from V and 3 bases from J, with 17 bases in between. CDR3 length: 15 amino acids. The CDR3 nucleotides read TGTGCCAGCAGTGAACCCGCCGCACAAGAAGAGACCCAGTACTTC. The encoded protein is CASSEPAAQEETQYF.

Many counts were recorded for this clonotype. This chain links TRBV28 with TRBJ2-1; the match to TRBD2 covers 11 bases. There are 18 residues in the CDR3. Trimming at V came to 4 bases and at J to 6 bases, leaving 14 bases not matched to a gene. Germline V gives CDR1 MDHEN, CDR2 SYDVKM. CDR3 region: CASSSYVLTSGGTNEQFF. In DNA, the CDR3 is TGTGCCAGCAGTTCCTATGTCCTTACTAGCGGGGGAACCAATGAGCAGTTCTTC. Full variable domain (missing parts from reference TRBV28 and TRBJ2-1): DVKVTQSSRYLVKRTGEKVFLECVQDMDHENMFWYRQDPGLGLRLIYFSYDVKMKEKGDIPEGYSVSREKKERFSLILESASTNQTSMYLCASSSYVLTSGGTNEQFFGPGTRLTVL.

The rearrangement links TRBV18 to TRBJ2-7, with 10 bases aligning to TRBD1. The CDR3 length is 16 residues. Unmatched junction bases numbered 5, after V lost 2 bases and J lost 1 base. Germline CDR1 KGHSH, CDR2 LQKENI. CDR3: CASSPWGQGRSYEQYF. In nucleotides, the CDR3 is TGTGCCAGCTCACCATGGGGACAGGGGCGATCCTACGAGCAGTACTTC. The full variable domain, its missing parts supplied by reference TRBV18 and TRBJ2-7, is NAGVMQNPRHLVRRRGQEARLRCSPMKGHSHVYWYRQLPEEGLKFMVYLQKENIIDESGMPKERFSAEFPKEGPSILRIQQVVRGDSAAYFCASSPWGQGRSYEQYFGPGTRLTVT.

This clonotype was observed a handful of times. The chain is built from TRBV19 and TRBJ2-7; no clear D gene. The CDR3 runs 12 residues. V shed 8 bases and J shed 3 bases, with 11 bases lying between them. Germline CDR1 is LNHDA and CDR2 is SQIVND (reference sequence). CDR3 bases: TGTGCCAGTGGAGACCTAGGCTACGAGCAGTACTTC. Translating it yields CASGDLGYEQYF.

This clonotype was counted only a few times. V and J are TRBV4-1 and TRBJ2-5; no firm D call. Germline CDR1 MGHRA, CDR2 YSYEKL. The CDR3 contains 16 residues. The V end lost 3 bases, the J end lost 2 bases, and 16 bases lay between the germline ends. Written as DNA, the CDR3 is TGCGCCAGCAGCCATGGATCCTCGGGTCGACAAGAGACCCAGTACTTC. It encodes CASSHGSSGRQETQYF.